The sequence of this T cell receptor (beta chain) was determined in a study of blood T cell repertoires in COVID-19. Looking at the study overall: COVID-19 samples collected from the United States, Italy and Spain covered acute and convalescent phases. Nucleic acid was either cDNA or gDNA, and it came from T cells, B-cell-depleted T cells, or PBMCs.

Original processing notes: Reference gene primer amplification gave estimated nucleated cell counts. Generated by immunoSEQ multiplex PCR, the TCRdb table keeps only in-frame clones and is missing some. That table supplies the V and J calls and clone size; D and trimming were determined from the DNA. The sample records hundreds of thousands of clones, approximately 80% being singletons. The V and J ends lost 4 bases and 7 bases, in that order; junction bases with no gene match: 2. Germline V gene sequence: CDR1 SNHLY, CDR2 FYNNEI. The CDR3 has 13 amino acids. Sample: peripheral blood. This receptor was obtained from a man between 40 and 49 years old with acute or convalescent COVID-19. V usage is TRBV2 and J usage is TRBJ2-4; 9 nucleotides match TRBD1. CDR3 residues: CASSVDRGNIQYF. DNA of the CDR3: TGTGCCAGCAGTGTAGACAGGGGGAACATTCAGTACTTC.